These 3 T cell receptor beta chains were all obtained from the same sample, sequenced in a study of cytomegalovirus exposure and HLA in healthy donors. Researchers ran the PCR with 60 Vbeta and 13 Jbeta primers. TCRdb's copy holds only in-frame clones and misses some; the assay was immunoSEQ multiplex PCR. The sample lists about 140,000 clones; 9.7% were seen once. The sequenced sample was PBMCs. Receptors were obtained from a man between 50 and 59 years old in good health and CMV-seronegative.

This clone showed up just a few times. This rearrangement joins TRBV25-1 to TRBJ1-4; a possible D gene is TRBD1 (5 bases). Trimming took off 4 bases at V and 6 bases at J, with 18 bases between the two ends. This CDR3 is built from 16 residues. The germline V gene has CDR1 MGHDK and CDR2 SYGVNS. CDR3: CASSVRASRVDEKLFF. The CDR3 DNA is TGTGCCAGCAGTGTCCGTGCGTCCAGGGTGGATGAAAAACTGTTTTTT.

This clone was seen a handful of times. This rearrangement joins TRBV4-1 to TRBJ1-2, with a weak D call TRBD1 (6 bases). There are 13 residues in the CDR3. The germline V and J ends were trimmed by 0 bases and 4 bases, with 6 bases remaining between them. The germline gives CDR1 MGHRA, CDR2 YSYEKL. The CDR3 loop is CASSQDRGYGYTF. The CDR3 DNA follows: TGCGCCAGCAGCCAAGACAGGGGCTATGGCTACACCTTC.

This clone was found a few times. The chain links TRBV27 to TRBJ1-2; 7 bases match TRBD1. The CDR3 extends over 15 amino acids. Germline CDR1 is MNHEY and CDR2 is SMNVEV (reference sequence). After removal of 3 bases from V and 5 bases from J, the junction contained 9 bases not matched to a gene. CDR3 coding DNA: TGTGCCAGCAGTTTTCAGTGGGACAGCAGTTATGGCTACACCTTC. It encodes CASSFQWDSSYGYTF.